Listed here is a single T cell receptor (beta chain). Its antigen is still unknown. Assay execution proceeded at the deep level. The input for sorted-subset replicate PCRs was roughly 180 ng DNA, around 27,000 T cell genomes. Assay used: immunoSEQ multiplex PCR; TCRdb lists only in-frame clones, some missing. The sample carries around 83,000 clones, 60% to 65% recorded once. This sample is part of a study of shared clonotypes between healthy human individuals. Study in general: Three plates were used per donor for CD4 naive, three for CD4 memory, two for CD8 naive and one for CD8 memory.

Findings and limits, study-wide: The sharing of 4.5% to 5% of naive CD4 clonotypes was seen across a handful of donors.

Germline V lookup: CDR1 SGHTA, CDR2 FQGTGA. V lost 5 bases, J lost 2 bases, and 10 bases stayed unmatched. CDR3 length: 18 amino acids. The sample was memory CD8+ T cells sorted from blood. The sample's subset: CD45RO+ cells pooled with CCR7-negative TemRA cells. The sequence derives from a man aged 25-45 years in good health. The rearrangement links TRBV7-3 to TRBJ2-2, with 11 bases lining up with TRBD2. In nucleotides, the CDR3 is TGTGCCAGCAGCCCAAACGGGCTAGCGGGAGGCAACACCGGGGAGCTGTTTTTT. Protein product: CASSPNGLAGGNTGELFF.